The 25 T cell receptor beta chains listed next were all sequenced from one sample in a study of technical replicates of blood from a few donors. This table comes from immunoSEQ multiplex PCR, and its TCRdb copy is limited to in-frame clones, with some not included. There are 95,000 to 100,000 clones in the sample; more than 90% occur only once, and around 0.22% lies in the top ten. Source material: T cells isolated from PBMCs. All receptors come from a human donor in good health.

V is TRBV11-3 and J is TRBJ2-7; TRBD2 agrees at 10 bases. Germline CDR1 reads SGHNT; CDR2 reads YENEEA. The CDR3 extends over 14 amino acids. V lost 2 bases to trimming and J lost 2 bases; unmatched junction nucleotides: 0. The CDR3 DNA reads TGTGCCAGCAGCTTAAGCGGGAGGGCCTACGAGCAGTACTTC. Protein sequence: CASSLSGRAYEQYF.

V gene TRBV7-9 combines with J gene TRBJ1-2; D is ambiguous. CDR1 and CDR2 from the germline V gene are SEHNR and FQNEAQ (reference sequence). Trimming removed 5 bases at V and 8 bases at J, with 15 bases between. The CDR3 covers 13 residues. CDR3 coding DNA: TGTGCCAGCAGCCCCTGGTGGGCTATGGGCTACACCTTC. Amino acid sequence: CASSPWWAMGYTF. The full variable domain, its missing parts supplied by reference TRBV7-9 and TRBJ1-2, is DTGVSQNPRHKITKRGQNVTFRCDPISEHNRLYWYRQTLGQGPEFLTYFQNEAQLEKSRLLSDRFSAERPKGSFSTLEIQRTEQGDSAMYLCASSPWWAMGYTFGSGTRLTVV.

Only a few counts were recorded for this clone. This chain uses TRBV12-5 with TRBJ2-7; D might be TRBD2 (6 bases). Trimming shortened V by 2 bases and J by 3 bases, and 8 bases separated the two germline ends. CDR3 length equals 13 residues. The germline V gene has CDR1 LGHNT and CDR2 FRNRAP. The CDR3 loop reads CASGLSTSYEQYF. The CDR3 DNA follows: TGTGCTAGTGGTTTGTCGACTAGCTACGAGCAGTACTTC.

The chain links TRBV19 to TRBJ1-4; TRBD1 is a possible D gene (5 bases). V shed 2 bases and J shed 0 bases, with 7 bases lying between them. The CDR3 sequence is 15 residues long. CDR1 is LNHDA and CDR2 is SQIVND in the germline V gene (reference sequence). CDR3 DNA: TGTGCCAGTAGTATACAGGGTGCAACTAATGAAAAACTGTTTTTT. Its translation is CASSIQGATNEKLFF.

This chain connects TRBV6-5 to TRBJ2-3; 11 nucleotides match TRBD2. Germline V gene data show CDR1 as MNHEY and CDR2 as SVGAGI. The CDR3 consists of 15 residues. The V and J ends lost 1 base and 4 bases, in that order; junction bases with no gene match: 1. The CDR3 DNA reads TGTGCCAGCAGTTACTTGACTAGCGGGGCAGATACGCAGTATTTT. Translation gives CASSYLTSGADTQYF.

This rearrangement joins TRBV10-2 to TRBJ2-5; D is possibly TRBD1 (5 bases). Germline CDR1 WSHSY, CDR2 SAAADI. Trimming cost V 0 bases and J 6 bases, with 32 bases left between them. CDR3 length equals 21 residues. This CDR3 is CASSESIGGLASGSTVKTQYF. The CDR3 DNA is TGCGCCAGCAGTGAGTCGATTGGTGGGCTCGCTTCAGGGTCCACGGTGAAGACCCAGTACTTC.

As DNA, the CDR3 is TGTGCCAGCAGCTTGTCCGGACTAGAGCTTCGACGGCAGTACTTC. It specifies CASSLSGLELRRQYF. This chain joins TRBV5-4 and TRBJ2-7; 7 bases match TRBD2. Germline V gene sequence: CDR1 SGHNT, CDR2 YYREEE (reference sequence). Trimming removed 1 base from V and 9 bases from J; junction bases left unmatched: 13. This CDR3 has 15 residues.

The chain uses TRBV19 and TRBJ2-3, with D perhaps TRBD1 (6 bases). Per the germline V gene, CDR1 is LNHDA and CDR2 is SQIVND (reference sequence). V dropped 3 bases and J dropped 6 bases, with 10 bases sitting between them. CDR3 length: 13 amino acids. The CDR3 DNA reads TGTGCCAGTAGTATCCAGGGGTACGATACGCAGTATTTT. Translated, it gives CASSIQGYDTQYF. Using reference TRBV19 and TRBJ2-3 for the parts outside the CDR3, the full variable domain is DGGITQSPKYLFRKEGQNVTLSCEQNLNHDAMYWYRQDPGQGLRLIYYSQIVNDFQKGDIAEGYSVSREKKESFPLTVTSAQKNPTAFYLCASSIQGYDTQYFGPGTRLTVL.

This chain connects TRBV10-1 to TRBJ2-5; no definite D call. Germline values: CDR1 WNHNN, CDR2 SYGVQD (reference sequence). CDR3 length equals 12 residues. V dropped 0 bases and J dropped 5 bases, with 4 bases sitting between them. The CDR3 loop reads CASSESRETQYF. The CDR3 coding sequence is TGCGCCAGCAGTGAGTCGAGGGAGACCCAGTACTTC.

The chain uses TRBV7-9 and TRBJ1-1; TRBD1 aligns across 8 bases. Germline CDR1 SEHNR, CDR2 FQNEAQ (reference sequence). CDR3 length: 15 residues. V gave up 4 bases and J gave up 1 base; unmatched junction bases: 5. CDR3 DNA sequence: TGTGCCAGCAGCTCCCGACAGGGGCCGAACACTGAAGCTTTCTTT. As protein: CASSSRQGPNTEAFF. Drawing the rest from reference TRBV7-9 and TRBJ1-1, the complete variable domain is DTGVSQNPRHKITKRGQNVTFRCDPISEHNRLYWYRQTLGQGPEFLTYFQNEAQLEKSRLLSDRFSAERPKGSFSTLEIQRTEQGDSAMYLCASSSRQGPNTEAFFGQGTRLTVV.

The V call is TRBV6-1, the J call TRBJ1-5; D is perhaps TRBD1 (5 bases). The germline gives CDR1 MNHNS, CDR2 SASEGT. The CDR3 is 16 residues long. Trimming cost V 0 bases and J 4 bases, with 13 bases left between them. The CDR3 DNA follows: TGTGCCAGCAGTGAAGCGCCCGGAGGGGTGAATCAGCCCCAGCATTTT. This codes for CASSEAPGGVNQPQHF.

V is TRBV11-2 and J is TRBJ2-7, with D maybe TRBD1 (6 bases). The CDR3 contains 15 residues. CDR1 and CDR2 from the germline V gene are SGHAT and FQNNGV. V was trimmed by 6 bases and J by 4 bases, leaving 19 bases between them. The CDR3 sequence is CASRVVGRGLYEQYF. CDR3 in DNA: TGTGCCAGCAGAGTCGTTGGCAGGGGATTATACGAGCAGTACTTC.

V and J are TRBV27 and TRBJ1-5; no definite D call. Germline V CDR1 and CDR2: MNHEY, SMNVEV (reference sequence). Trimming took 3 bases from V and 10 from J, leaving 13 bases between them. The CDR3 consists of 13 residues. As DNA, the CDR3 is TGTGCCAGCAGTTTCATGCTCGGGGAACCCCAGCATTTT. Its protein product is CASSFMLGEPQHF.

This clone appeared a single time. The rearrangement uses TRBV11-3 and TRBJ1-2; D not certain. CDR1 and CDR2 from the germline V gene are SGHNT and YENEEA. The length of the CDR3 is 12 residues. The V gene lost 5 bases and the J gene lost 4 bases, with 8 bases spanning the gap. Written as DNA, the CDR3 is TGTGCCAGCAGCGAACAGAGCTATGGCTACACCTTC. Residues: CASSEQSYGYTF.

CDR3 bases: TGTGCCAGCTGCGACTGGGGGGGTAATTCACCCCTCCACTTT. Translation: CASCDWGGNSPLHF. The rearrangement links TRBV6-6 to TRBJ1-6; possibly TRBD1 for D (5 bases). The CDR3 sequence is 14 residues long. Between the trimmed V and J ends, which lost 8 bases and 6 bases, there was a span of 14 bases. The germline V gene has CDR1 MNHNY and CDR2 SVGAGI (reference sequence).

A few counts support this clone. The V gene is TRBV7-2, the J gene TRBJ1-5, with 8 bases lining up with TRBD1. The CDR3 sequence is 15 residues long. V trimming: 4 bases; J trimming: 1 base; junction bases outside the gene matches: 3. Germline CDR1 and CDR2: SGHTA and FQGNSA. In nucleotides, the CDR3 is TGTGCCAGCAGCTCATGGGACAGGAGCAATCAGCCCCAGCATTTT. As protein: CASSSWDRSNQPQHF.

This chain uses TRBV6-6 with TRBJ1-2, with D perhaps matching TRBD1 (6 bases). The CDR3 extends over 15 amino acids. The germline CDR1 and CDR2 sequences are MNHNY and SVGAGI (reference sequence). V shed 6 bases and J shed 3 bases, with 17 bases lying between them. CDR3 region: CASSLGQNIYYGYTF. CDR3 bases: TGTGCCAGCAGCCTAGGACAGAATATTTACTATGGCTACACCTTC.

In its sample, this clone was seen once. The chain joins TRBV6-1 to TRBJ1-4; D gene unclear. This CDR3 is 14 amino acids long. Germline CDR1 and CDR2: MNHNS and SASEGT. Trimming pared 2 bases from V and 0 bases from J, leaving 4 bases between. The CDR3 is CASSEFTTNEKLFF. The CDR3 nucleotides are TGTGCCAGCAGTGAATTCACAACTAATGAAAAACTGTTTTTT.

This rearrangement joins TRBV2 to TRBJ1-5; 7 nucleotides align to TRBD1. The CDR3 contains 14 residues. CDR1 and CDR2 (germline): SNHLY, FYNNEI. J lost 9 bases, V lost 5 bases, and 10 bases had no gene match. The CDR3 sequence is CASSTGEGGRPQHF. In nucleotides, the CDR3 is TGTGCCAGCAGTACAGGGGAAGGTGGTAGGCCCCAGCATTTT.

CDR3 sequence (DNA): TGTGCCACCAGCAGACGGGGACAGGGCTCGGGGCCCCAGCATTTT. Its translation is CATSRRGQGSGPQHF. The V and J genes are TRBV15 and TRBJ1-5; TRBD1 agrees at 9 bases. This CDR3 has 15 residues. Germline CDR1 reads LNHNV; CDR2 reads YYDKDF (reference sequence). Germline trimming cut 2 bases from V and 9 bases from J; bases unmatched to any gene: 8.

The chain links TRBV6-5 to TRBJ1-2, with D possibly being TRBD1 (6 bases). The V gene lost 0 bases and the J gene lost 8 bases, with 10 bases spanning the gap. This CDR3 spans 13 amino acids. Germline CDR1 and CDR2: MNHEY and SVGAGI. The CDR3 DNA reads TGTGCCAGCAGTTACTCCTACAGGGACGGCTACACCTTC. Protein: CASSYSYRDGYTF.

The J gene is TRBJ2-7, the V gene TRBV4-2; 10 bases fit TRBD2. The germline gives CDR1 LGHNA, CDR2 YNFKEQ. J lost 2 bases, V lost 0 bases, and 1 base had no gene match. CDR3 length: 15 residues. The CDR3 region is CASSQDLAGAYEQYF. CDR3 nucleotides: TGTGCCAGCAGCCAAGATCTAGCGGGAGCCTACGAGCAGTACTTC.

This chain links TRBV27 with TRBJ1-1, with D possibly being TRBD1 (5 bases). V was shortened by 5 bases and J by 7 bases, with 17 bases between the two germline ends. The germline gives CDR1 MNHEY, CDR2 SMNVEV (reference sequence). This CDR3 is built from 14 residues. The CDR3 DNA follows: TGTGCCAGCAGTAGACAGCCTCGAACGAATGAAGCTTTCTTT. As protein: CASSRQPRTNEAFF.

The chain couples TRBV5-8 to TRBJ2-1, with D possibly being TRBD2 (6 bases). Germline V CDR1 and CDR2: SGHTS, YDEGEE. This CDR3 contains 15 residues. Trimming removed 5 bases at V and 4 bases at J, with 16 bases between. The CDR3 spells CASSQGSGAYNEQFF. As DNA, the CDR3 is TGTGCCAGCAGTCAAGGATCGGGAGCTTACAATGAGCAGTTCTTC.

This clone was observed a single time. This rearrangement joins TRBV6-5 to TRBJ2-7; the match to TRBD2 covers 8 bases. Germline-derived CDR1 and CDR2 are MNHEY and SVGAGI. With V trimmed by 0 bases and J by 7 bases, 8 bases remained unmatched. CDR3 size: 15 residues. CDR3 bases: TGTGCCAGCAGTTACTCTTCGGGAGGGCCGTGGGAGCAGTACTTC. Protein product: CASSYSSGGPWEQYF.